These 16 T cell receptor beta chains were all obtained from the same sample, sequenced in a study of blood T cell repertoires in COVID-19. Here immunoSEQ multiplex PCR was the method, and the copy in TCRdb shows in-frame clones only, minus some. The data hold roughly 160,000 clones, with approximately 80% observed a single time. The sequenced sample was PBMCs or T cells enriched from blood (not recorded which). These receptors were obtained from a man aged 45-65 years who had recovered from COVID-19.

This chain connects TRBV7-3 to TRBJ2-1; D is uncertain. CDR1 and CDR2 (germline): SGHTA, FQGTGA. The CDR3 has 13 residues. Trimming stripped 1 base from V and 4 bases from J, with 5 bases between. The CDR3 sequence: CASSLNIYNEQFF. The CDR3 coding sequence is TGTGCCAGCAGCTTAAATATTTACAATGAGCAGTTCTTC.

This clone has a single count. DNA of the CDR3: TGTGCCAGCAGCCTAAGGACTAGCGGGCCCGATACGCAGTATTTT. Its translation is CASSLRTSGPDTQYF. V usage is TRBV3-1 (or the pseudogene TRBV3-2) and J usage is TRBJ2-3; 11 bases match TRBD2. Germline V gene data show CDR1 as LGHDT and CDR2 as YNNKEL (reference sequence). The ends lost 4 bases at V and 6 bases at J; junction bases unmatched: 6. The CDR3 consists of 15 residues.

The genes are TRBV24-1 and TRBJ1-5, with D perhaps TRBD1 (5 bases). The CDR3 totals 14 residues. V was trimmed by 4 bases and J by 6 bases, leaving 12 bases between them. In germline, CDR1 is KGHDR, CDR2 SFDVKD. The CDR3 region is CATSEGPTGQPQHF. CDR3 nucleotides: TGTGCCACCAGTGAGGGGCCAACGGGTCAGCCCCAGCATTTT.

The CDR3 reads CASSLGLAGGDTQYF. The CDR3 DNA reads as TGTGCCAGCAGCCTGGGACTAGCGGGAGGGGATACGCAGTATTTT. The rearrangement uses TRBV27 and TRBJ2-3; 16 nucleotides agree with TRBD2. Per germline, CDR1 MNHEY and CDR2 SMNVEV (reference sequence). This CDR3 has 15 amino acids. The junction had 3 bases not matched to a gene; V was cut back by 6 bases and J by 6 bases.

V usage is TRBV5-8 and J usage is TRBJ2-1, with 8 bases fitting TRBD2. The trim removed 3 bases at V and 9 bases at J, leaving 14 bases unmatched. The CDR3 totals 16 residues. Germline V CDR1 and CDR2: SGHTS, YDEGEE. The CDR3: CASSSPGQREIGEQFF. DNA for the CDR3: TGTGCCAGCAGCTCGCCGGGCCAGCGGGAGATTGGTGAGCAGTTCTTC.

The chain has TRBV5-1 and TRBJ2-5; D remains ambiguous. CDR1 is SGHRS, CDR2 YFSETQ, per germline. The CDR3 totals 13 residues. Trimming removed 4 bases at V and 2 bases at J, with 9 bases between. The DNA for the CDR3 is TGCGCCAGCAGCAAGACAACGCAAGAGACCCAGTACTTC. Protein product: CASSKTTQETQYF.

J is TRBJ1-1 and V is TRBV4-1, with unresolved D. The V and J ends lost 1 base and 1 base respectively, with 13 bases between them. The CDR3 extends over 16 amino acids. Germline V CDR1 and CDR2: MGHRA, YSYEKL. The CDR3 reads CASSQVRQTKNTEAFF. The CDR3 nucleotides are TGCGCCAGCAGCCAAGTTCGGCAGACAAAGAACACTGAAGCTTTCTTT.

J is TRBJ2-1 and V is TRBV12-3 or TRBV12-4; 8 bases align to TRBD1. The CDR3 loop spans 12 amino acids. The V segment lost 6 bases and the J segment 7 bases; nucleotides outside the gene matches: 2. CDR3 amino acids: CASRRTGNEQFF. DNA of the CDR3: TGTGCCAGCAGGCGGACAGGGAATGAGCAGTTCTTC.

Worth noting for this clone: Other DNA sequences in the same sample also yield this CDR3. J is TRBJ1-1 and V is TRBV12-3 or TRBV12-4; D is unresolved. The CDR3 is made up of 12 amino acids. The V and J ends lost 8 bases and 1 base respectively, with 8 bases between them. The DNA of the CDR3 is TGTGCCAGCCGGCCGGGGAACACTGAAGCTTTCTTT. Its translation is CASRPGNTEAFF.

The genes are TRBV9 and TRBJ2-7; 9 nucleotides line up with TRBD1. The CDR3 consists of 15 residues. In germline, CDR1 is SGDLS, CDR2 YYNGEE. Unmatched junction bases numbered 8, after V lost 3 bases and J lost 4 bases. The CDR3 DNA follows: TGTGCCAGCAGCGAAACCGGGACAGGGTTTTACGAGCAGTACTTC. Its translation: CASSETGTGFYEQYF.

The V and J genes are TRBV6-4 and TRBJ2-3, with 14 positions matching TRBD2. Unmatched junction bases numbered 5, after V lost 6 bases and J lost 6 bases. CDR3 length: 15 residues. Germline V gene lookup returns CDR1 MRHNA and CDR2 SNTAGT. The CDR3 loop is CASSRTSGGYDTQYF. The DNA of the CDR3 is TGTGCCAGCAGCCGGACTAGCGGGGGGTACGATACGCAGTATTTT.

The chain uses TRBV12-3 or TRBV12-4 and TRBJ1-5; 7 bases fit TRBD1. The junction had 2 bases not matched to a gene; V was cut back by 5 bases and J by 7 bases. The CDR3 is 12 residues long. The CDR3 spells CASSAGQQPQHF. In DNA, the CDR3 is TGTGCCAGCAGTGCGGGACAGCAGCCCCAGCATTTT.

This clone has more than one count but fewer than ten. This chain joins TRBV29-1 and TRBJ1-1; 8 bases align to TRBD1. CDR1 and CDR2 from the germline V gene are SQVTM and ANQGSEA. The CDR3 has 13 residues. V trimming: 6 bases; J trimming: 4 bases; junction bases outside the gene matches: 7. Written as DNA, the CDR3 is TGCAGCGTCAAGACAGGGGTCATCACTGAAGCTTTCTTT. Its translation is CSVKTGVITEAFF.

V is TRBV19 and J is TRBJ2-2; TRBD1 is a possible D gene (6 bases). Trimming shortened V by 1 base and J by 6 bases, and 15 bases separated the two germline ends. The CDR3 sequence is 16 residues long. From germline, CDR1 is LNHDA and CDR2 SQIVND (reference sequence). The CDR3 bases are TGTGCCAGTAGTATAGCACCAGGGGCAAAGCCCGGGGAGCTGTTTTTT. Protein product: CASSIAPGAKPGELFF.

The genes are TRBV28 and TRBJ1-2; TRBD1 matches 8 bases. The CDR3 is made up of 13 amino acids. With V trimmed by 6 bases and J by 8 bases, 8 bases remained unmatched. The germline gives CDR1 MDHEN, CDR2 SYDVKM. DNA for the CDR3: TGTGCCAGCAGACAGACAGGGGATGACGGCTACACCTTC. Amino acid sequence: CASRQTGDDGYTF.

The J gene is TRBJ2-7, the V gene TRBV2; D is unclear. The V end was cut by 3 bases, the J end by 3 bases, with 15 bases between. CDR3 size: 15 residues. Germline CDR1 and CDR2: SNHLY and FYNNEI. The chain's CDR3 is CASSETAGLDYEQYF. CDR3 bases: TGTGCCAGCAGTGAGACGGCAGGCCTTGACTACGAGCAGTACTTC. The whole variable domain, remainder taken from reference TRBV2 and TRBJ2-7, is EPEVTQTPSHQVTQMGQEVILRCVPISNHLYFYWYRQILGQKVEFLVSFYNNEISEKSEIFDDQFSVERPDGSNFTLKIRSTKLEDSAMYFCASSETAGLDYEQYFGPGTRLTVT.